This TCR beta chain is drawn from a study of metastatic and nonmetastatic thyroid tumors (dated by TCRdb to 2018 to 2021). About the full investigation: Repertoires from peripheral blood and from tumor or nodule tissue samples of malignant and benign thyroid patients were compared. Broader findings and caveats from the paper: TCR beta diversity was reported as significantly higher in malignant tumors than in benign nodules, in both blood and tumor samples.

Libraries were made using PCR. The instrument was an Illumina HiSeq 4000. High-throughput sequencing was used to profile the TCR beta-chain CDR3 region of every patient. The published analysis was carried out like this. CDR3 differences across clinicopathological groups were used to build a classifier for discriminating distant-metastatic papillary thyroid cancer patients. The Shannon index was used to assess repertoire diversity, and the Morisita-Horn index was used to assess tumor-blood repertoire similarity. TCRdb ran its own pipeline on the public reads, namely fastp trimming at Q25 and MiXCR clone calling, and kept in-frame beta chains. TCRdb's processing, not the authors' own work, is the source of the V and J calls. The sample includes roughly 21,000 clones, with 28% observed a single time. The top ten clonotypes cover 13% to 15% of the sample. None of the patients had been given any treatment before thyroid surgery. Using T-cell receptor beta sequencing, the study looked back at clinical samples from patients collected from about 2011 to 2019.

A note on this clone: Which antigen it targets is not known. It has no much larger one-base neighbor in the sample; base qualities were not kept.

The specimen sequenced was tumor tissue. The sequence came from a male donor with papillary thyroid cancer or a benign thyroid nodule (not recorded which). Some clones in this sample may be carry-over from other donors' samples.

The nucleotide sequence is TGTGCCTGGACCAGGGACAGGGCAAACGAGCAGTTCTTC. It specifies CAWTRDRANEQFF. The V and J segments used are TRBV30 and TRBJ2-1, with TRBD1 matching 9 junction bases. Reading the germline V gene (reference sequence) gives CDR1 GTSNPN and CDR2 SVGIG. Clipping removes 4 bases from V and 10 bases from J, with 8 as the unmatched junction base count. The CDR3, from cysteine to phenylalanine, totals 13 residues. The CDR3 DNA has 39 bases and is translated from base 1.